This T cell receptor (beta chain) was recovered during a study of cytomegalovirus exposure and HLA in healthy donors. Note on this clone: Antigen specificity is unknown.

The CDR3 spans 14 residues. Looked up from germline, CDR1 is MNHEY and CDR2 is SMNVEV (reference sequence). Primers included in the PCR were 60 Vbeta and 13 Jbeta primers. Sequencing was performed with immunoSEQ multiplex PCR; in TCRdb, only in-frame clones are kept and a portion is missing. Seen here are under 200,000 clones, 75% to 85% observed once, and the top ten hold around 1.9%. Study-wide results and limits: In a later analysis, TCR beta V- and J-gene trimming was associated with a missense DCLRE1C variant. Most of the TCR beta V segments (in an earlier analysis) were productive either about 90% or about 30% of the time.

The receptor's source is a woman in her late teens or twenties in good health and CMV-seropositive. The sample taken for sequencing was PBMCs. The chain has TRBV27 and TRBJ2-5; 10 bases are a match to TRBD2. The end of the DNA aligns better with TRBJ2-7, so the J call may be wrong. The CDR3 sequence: CASKLAGGRYEQYF. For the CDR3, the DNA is TGTGCCAGCAAATTAGCGGGGGGCCGCTACGAGCAGTACTTC.